This T cell receptor beta chain was found in a study of identical twins. Study outcomes and limitations: Out-of-frame alpha sequences shared between twins exhibited an excess of low generation probability. Excess twin sharing in beta out-of-frame sequences was weaker. Cord blood's abundant beta clonotypes had fewer insertions, unlike memory repertoires.

There are many counts of this clonotype. Its antigen remains unknown. The CDR3 runs 8 residues. Germline lookup yields CDR1 DFQATT and CDR2 SNEGSKA (reference sequence). Template switching added a universal primer site, and cDNA bore unique molecular identifiers. MiXCR, run by TCRdb on the 5' RACE reads, gives a single entry per CDR3 protein. The sample records hundreds of thousands of distinct CDR3 sequences, less than 9% being singletons. The same data also contributed to another study, on yellow fever vaccine responses in identical twins.

This chain joins TRBV20-1 and TRBJ2-7; 8 nucleotides line up with TRBD1. The sequenced material came from memory (CD45RO+) T cells sorted from blood. The clonotype originates from a young woman in good health. The CDR3 region has the DNA TGCAGGACAGGGGTCCCGTACGTC. This codes for CRTGVPYV.